These 16 T cell receptor beta chains originate from one sample sequenced in a study of blood T cell repertoires in COVID-19. Some clones are missing from TCRdb's copy, which holds only in-frame ones; the method was immunoSEQ multiplex PCR. The sample contains some 240,000 clones, around 80% of which appear only once. The sample was PBMCs or T cells enriched from blood (not recorded which). All receptors derive from a man in his thirties or forties with acute COVID-19.

The chain joins TRBV11-1 to TRBJ1-3, with 7 bases that match TRBD1. The CDR3 has 15 amino acids. CDR1 and CDR2 (germline): SGHAT, FQDESV (reference sequence). V was clipped by 4 bases and J by 4 bases; unmatched bases: 7. CDR3 nucleotides: TGTGCCAGCAGCTCCCGGGACAGCCGCGGAAACACCATATATTTT. It encodes CASSSRDSRGNTIYF.

The chain links TRBV28 to TRBJ1-5, with no clear D. V was trimmed by 7 bases and J by 0 bases, leaving 10 bases between them. Germline CDR1 is MDHEN and CDR2 is SYDVKM. The CDR3 is made up of 14 amino acids. CDR3: CASTRYHSNQPQHF. The CDR3 coding sequence is TGTGCCAGCACCAGATACCATAGCAATCAGCCCCAGCATTTT.

This clone was seen just once. The chain couples TRBV6-2 or TRBV6-3 to TRBJ2-1; TRBD2 aligns across 16 bases. This CDR3 contains 13 residues. Germline lookup yields CDR1 MNHEY and CDR2 SVGEGT. J was trimmed by 15 bases and V by 5 bases; bases with no gene match: 4. CDR3 loop: CASSQGLAGGRFF. The CDR3 DNA is TGTGCCAGCAGTCAGGGACTAGCGGGAGGGCGGTTCTTC.

This chain connects TRBV7-6 to TRBJ2-1; TRBD2 is a possible D gene (7 bases). CDR3 length: 17 amino acids. Germline V gene sequence: CDR1 SGHVS, CDR2 FNYEAQ. V lost 3 bases, J lost 0 bases, and 15 bases lay in between. Written as DNA, the CDR3 is TGTGCCAGCAGCTTTAGCTGGCGGGGGCGCTCCTACAATGAGCAGTTCTTC. Its protein is CASSFSWRGRSYNEQFF.

This clone was seen once. The V gene is TRBV5-6, the J gene TRBJ1-3; D is ambiguous. Trimming left V 3 bases short and J 1 base short, with 17 bases between. Germline CDR1 reads SGHDT; CDR2 reads YYEEEE. CDR3 length equals 17 residues. CDR3 bases: TGTGCCAGCAGCTACAACATCTGGGCGGGATCTGGAAACACCATATATTTT. Protein product: CASSYNIWAGSGNTIYF.

The chain has TRBV28 and TRBJ1-5; D is ambiguous. The CDR3 has 13 residues. V lost 8 bases and J 0 bases, leaving 8 bases between the germline ends. Germline values: CDR1 MDHEN, CDR2 SYDVKM. CDR3 nucleotides: TGTGCCAGCTCCGGTGTTAGCAATCAGCCCCAGCATTTT. It yields the protein CASSGVSNQPQHF.

The chain is built from TRBV6-5 and TRBJ1-3; tentative D call: TRBD1 (5 bases). V lost 4 bases and J lost 0, with 10 bases in between. The CDR3 covers 15 residues. CDR1 MNHEY and CDR2 SVGAGI come from the germline V gene. In DNA form, the CDR3 reads TGTGCCAGCAGTTGGACGACAGACTCTGGAAACACCATATATTTT. It encodes CASSWTTDSGNTIYF.

The V and J genes are TRBV6-5 and TRBJ2-7, with 11 bases aligning to TRBD1. Losses at the gene ends were 6 bases for V and 4 bases for J; bases not matched to a gene: 8. Germline V lookup: CDR1 MNHEY, CDR2 SVGAGI. There are 15 residues in the CDR3. CDR3 nucleotides: TGTGCCAGCAGACTCGGACAGGGGGCCTCTTACGAGCAGTACGTC. It encodes CASRLGQGASYEQYV.

A word on this clone: This sample also contains other DNA sequences that code for the same CDR3. V gene TRBV29-1 combines with J gene TRBJ2-2; D unresolved. CDR1 is SQVTM, CDR2 ANQGSEA, per germline. V lost 6 bases, J lost 6 bases, and 11 bases lay in between. CDR3 length: 12 amino acids. The CDR3 sequence is CSVAGGAGELFF. DNA of the CDR3: TGCAGCGTAGCAGGTGGCGCCGGGGAGCTGTTTTTT.

This clone was detected only a few times. The J gene is TRBJ1-2, the V gene TRBV18; D gene ambiguous. The V and J ends lost 3 bases and 0 bases respectively, with 14 bases between them. Germline CDR1 is KGHSH and CDR2 is LQKENI. The CDR3 runs to 16 residues. CDR3 bases: TGTGCCAGCTCACCTCCCGGCCCCGGAGCTAACTATGGCTACACCTTC. Encoded protein: CASSPPGPGANYGYTF.

The chain is built from TRBV7-9 and TRBJ1-2; unclear D gene. Germline loops: CDR1 SEHNR, CDR2 FQNEAQ (reference sequence). CDR3 length: 13 amino acids. Between the trimmed V and J ends, which lost 3 bases and 4 bases, there was a span of 9 bases. The CDR3 nucleotides are TGTGCCAGCAGCTTCCTGGACTTCTATGGCTACACCTTC. Translated, it gives CASSFLDFYGYTF. Variable domain in full (rest from reference TRBV7-9 and TRBJ1-2): DTGVSQNPRHKITKRGQNVTFRCDPISEHNRLYWYRQTLGQGPEFLTYFQNEAQLEKSRLLSDRFSAERPKGSFSTLEIQRTEQGDSAMYLCASSFLDFYGYTFGSGTRLTVV.

The rearrangement links TRBV3-1 (or the pseudogene TRBV3-2) to TRBJ1-5, with D possibly TRBD1 on 5 matching bases. The ends were cut back, 2 bases at V and 5 bases at J, with 7 bases in the middle. The CDR3 has 13 amino acids. Germline V gene data show CDR1 as LGHDT and CDR2 as YNNKEL (reference sequence). The CDR3 reads CASSQQGYQPQHF. CDR3 coding DNA: TGTGCCAGCAGCCAACAGGGATATCAGCCCCAGCATTTT.

The V and J genes are TRBV13 and TRBJ1-1; tentative D call: TRBD1 (5 bases). Per the germline V gene, CDR1 is PRHDT and CDR2 is FYEKMQ (reference sequence). The CDR3 contains 14 residues. V dropped 6 bases and J dropped 3 bases, with 14 bases sitting between them. The CDR3 loop is CASSSLGGHTEAFF. DNA for the CDR3: TGTGCCAGCAGTTCCTTGGGGGGTCACACTGAAGCTTTCTTT.

The chain employs TRBV5-6 and TRBJ1-3; no clear D. CDR3 size: 12 residues. The V gene lost 3 bases and the J gene lost 7 bases, with 8 bases spanning the gap. Germline CDR1 reads SGHDT; CDR2 reads YYEEEE. CDR3 region: CASSYSRNTIYF. The CDR3 region has the DNA TGTGCCAGCAGCTACTCCCGGAACACCATATATTTT. Using reference TRBV5-6 and TRBJ1-3 for the parts outside the CDR3, the full variable domain is DAGVTQSPTHLIKTRGQQVTLRCSPKSGHDTVSWYQQALGQGPQFIFQYYEEEERQRGNFPDRFSGHQFPNYSSELNVNALLLGDSALYLCASSYSRNTIYFGEGSWLTVV.

The chain couples TRBV11-2 to TRBJ2-1; D unresolved. From germline, CDR1 is SGHAT and CDR2 FQNNGV. The CDR3 covers 14 residues. V was trimmed by 2 bases and J by 3 bases, leaving 8 bases between them. The CDR3 loop reads CASSLSGIYNEQFF. The CDR3 DNA reads as TGTGCCAGCAGCTTATCCGGTATCTACAATGAGCAGTTCTTC. Looking up the rest from reference TRBV11-2 and TRBJ2-1 gives the full variable domain: EAGVAQSPRYKIIEKRQSVAFWCNPISGHATLYWYQQILGQGPKLLIQFQNNGVVDDSQLPKDRFSAERLKGVDSTLKIQPAKLEDSAVYLCASSLSGIYNEQFFGPGTRLTVL.

This chain links TRBV30 with TRBJ2-2, with 11 positions matching TRBD2. The trim removed 2 bases at V and 8 bases at J, leaving 13 bases unmatched. This CDR3 spans 17 amino acids. Germline CDR1 reads GTSNPN; CDR2 reads SVGIG (reference sequence). Here the CDR3 reads CAWSKETSGTVWGELFF. The CDR3 DNA is TGTGCCTGGAGTAAAGAGACTAGCGGGACGGTTTGGGGGGAGCTGTTTTTT.